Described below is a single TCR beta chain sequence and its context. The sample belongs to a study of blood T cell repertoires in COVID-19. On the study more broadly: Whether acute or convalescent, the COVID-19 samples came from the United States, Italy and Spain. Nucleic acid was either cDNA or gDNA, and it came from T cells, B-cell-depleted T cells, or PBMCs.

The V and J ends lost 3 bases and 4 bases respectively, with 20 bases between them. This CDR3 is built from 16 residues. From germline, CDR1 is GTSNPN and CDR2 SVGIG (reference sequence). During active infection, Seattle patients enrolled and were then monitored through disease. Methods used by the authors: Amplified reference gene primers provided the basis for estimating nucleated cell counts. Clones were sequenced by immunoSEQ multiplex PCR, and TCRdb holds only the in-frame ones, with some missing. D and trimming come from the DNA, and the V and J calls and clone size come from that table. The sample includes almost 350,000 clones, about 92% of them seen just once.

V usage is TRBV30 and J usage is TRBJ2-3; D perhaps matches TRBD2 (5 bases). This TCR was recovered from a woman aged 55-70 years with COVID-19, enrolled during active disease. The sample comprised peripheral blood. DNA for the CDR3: TGTGCCTGGAGCCCCTTGGGCGGAGGCCCCCCAGATACGCAGTATTTT. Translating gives CAWSPLGGGPPDTQYF.